This paragraph reports one T cell receptor beta chain. Trimming pared 5 bases from V and 4 bases from J, leaving 14 bases between. The CDR3 runs 15 residues. Constant-region reverse primers amplified full-length variable regions, followed by semi-nested Nested Universal Primer A PCR. TCRdb passed the 5' RACE reads through MiXCR, listing each CDR3 protein once. This table has about 10,000 distinct CDR3 sequences, about half appearing once. Naive CD4+ T cells were purified with Tregs depleted by CD25. The clonotype originates from a female donor with breast cancer. The genes are TRBV12-3 or TRBV12-4 and TRBJ2-2; a possible D gene is TRBD2 (5 bases). The sample was tumor-infiltrating naive CD4+ T cells sorted from the breast tumor. Stated subset: naive CD4+ T cells, CD4+CD45RA+CD25-. CDR3 nucleotides: TGTGCCAGCAGTACTAGTAAGGTGCCCACCGGGGAGCTGTTTTTT. This codes for CASSTSKVPTGELFF.